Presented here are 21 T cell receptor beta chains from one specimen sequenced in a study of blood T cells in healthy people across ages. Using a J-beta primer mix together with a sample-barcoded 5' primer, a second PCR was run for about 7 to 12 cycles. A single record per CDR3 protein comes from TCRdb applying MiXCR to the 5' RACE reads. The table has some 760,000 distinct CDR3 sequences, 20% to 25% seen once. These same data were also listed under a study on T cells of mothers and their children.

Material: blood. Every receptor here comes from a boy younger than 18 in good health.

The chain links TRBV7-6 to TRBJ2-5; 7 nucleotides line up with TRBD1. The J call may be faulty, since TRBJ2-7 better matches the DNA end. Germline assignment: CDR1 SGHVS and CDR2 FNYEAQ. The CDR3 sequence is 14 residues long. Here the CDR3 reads CASSSRTGSNEQYF. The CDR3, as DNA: TGTGCCAGCAGCTCCAGGACAGGTTCTAACGAGCAGTACTTC.

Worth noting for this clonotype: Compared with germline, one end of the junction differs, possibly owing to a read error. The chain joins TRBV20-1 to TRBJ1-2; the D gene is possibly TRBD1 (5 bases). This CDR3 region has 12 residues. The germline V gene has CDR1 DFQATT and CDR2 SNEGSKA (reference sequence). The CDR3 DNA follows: TGCAGTGCTGGGGGGGGTTACTATGGCCACACCTTC. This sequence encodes CSAGGGYYGHTF.

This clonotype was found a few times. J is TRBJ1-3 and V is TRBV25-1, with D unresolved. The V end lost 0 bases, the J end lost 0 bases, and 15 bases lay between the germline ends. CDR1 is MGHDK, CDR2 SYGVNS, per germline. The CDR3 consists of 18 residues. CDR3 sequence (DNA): TGTGCCAGCAGTGAATATTTTGGGGAAGAGAGCTCTGGAAACACCATATATTTT. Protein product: CASSEYFGEESSGNTIYF. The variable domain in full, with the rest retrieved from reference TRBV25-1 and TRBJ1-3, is EADIYQTPRYLVIGTGKKITLECSQTMGHDKMYWYQQDPGMELHLIHYSYGVNSTEKGDLSSESTVSRIRTEHFPLTLESARPSHTSQYLCASSEYFGEESSGNTIYFGEGSWLTVV.

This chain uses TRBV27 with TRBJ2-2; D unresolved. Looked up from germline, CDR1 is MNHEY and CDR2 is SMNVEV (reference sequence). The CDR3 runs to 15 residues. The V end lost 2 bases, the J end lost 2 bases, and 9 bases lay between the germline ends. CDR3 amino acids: CASSLMTPNTGELFF. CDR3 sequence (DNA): TGTGCCAGCAGTTTAATGACTCCTAACACCGGGGAGCTGTTTTTT.

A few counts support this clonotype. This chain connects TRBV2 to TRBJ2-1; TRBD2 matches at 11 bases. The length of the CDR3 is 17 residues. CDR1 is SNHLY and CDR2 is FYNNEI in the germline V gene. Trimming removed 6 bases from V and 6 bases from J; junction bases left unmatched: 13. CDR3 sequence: CASSRAPTSGAGNEQFF. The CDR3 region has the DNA TGTGCCAGCAGCCGCGCCCCGACTAGCGGGGCCGGCAATGAGCAGTTCTTC.

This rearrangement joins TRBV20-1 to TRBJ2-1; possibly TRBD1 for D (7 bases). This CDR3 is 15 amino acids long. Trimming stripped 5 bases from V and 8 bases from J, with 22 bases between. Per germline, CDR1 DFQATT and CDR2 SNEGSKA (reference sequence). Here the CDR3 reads CSAGGGRGLSHEQFF. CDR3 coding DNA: TGCAGTGCTGGAGGGGGCAGGGGGTTGTCCCATGAGCAGTTCTTC.

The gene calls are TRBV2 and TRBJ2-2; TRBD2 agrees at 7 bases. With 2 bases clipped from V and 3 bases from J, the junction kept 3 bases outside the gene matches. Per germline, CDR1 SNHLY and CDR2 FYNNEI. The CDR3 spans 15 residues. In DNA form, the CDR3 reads TGTGCCAGCAGTGAATGGCTAGCGGACACCGGGGAGCTGTTTTTT. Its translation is CASSEWLADTGELFF.

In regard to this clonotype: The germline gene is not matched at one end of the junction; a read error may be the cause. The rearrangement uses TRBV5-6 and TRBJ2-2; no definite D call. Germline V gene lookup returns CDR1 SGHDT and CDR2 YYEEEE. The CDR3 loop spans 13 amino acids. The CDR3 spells CASGLVGTGELFF. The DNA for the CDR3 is TGTGCCAGCGGCTTGGTGGGAACCGGGGAGCTGTTTTTT.

CDR3 sequence reads: CASGSYEGTDTQYF. CDR3 coding DNA: TGTGCCAGCGGGTCCTACGAAGGCACAGATACGCAGTATTTT. The V call is TRBV6-6, the J call TRBJ2-3; D call uncertain. Germline values: CDR1 MNHNY, CDR2 SVGAGI (reference sequence). The V end lost 8 bases, the J end lost 1 base, and 13 bases lay between the germline ends. This CDR3 spans 14 amino acids.

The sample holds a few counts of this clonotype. CDR3 bases: TGTGCCAGCAGTTACACAGCCAGATTCGATACGCAGTATTTT. As protein: CASSYTARFDTQYF. The J gene is TRBJ2-3, the V gene TRBV6-5; D ambiguous. CDR3 length: 14 amino acids. Trimming left V 2 bases short and J 6 bases short, with 12 bases between. Germline-derived CDR1 and CDR2 are MNHEY and SVGAGI.

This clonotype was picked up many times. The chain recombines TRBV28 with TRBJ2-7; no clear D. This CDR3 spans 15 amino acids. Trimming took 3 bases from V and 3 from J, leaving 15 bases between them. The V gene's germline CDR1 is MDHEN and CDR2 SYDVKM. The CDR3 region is CASSFLRARNYEQYF. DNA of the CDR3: TGTGCCAGCAGTTTTCTTAGAGCGAGAAACTACGAGCAGTACTTC.

The CDR3 region is CASGLPQGHSSYEQYF. As DNA, the CDR3 is TGTGCTAGTGGTTTGCCGCAGGGACACTCCTCCTACGAGCAGTACTTC. The rearrangement uses TRBV12-5 and TRBJ2-1, with D possibly TRBD1 on 6 matching bases. The J call may be in error: the DNA end matches TRBJ2-7 better. The CDR3 covers 16 residues. The germline V gene has CDR1 LGHNT and CDR2 FRNRAP.

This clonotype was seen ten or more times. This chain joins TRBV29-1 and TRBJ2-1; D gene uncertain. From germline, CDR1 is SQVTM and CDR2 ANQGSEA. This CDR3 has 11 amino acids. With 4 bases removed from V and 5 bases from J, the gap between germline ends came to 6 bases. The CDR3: CSVGVDNEQFF. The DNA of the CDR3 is TGCAGCGTTGGCGTGGACAATGAGCAGTTCTTC.

CDR3 bases: TGTGCCAGCAGGTCCGGTGGTAGCGGGAGTTTCTACAATGAGCAGTTCTTC. It encodes CASRSGGSGSFYNEQFF. V is TRBV12-3 or TRBV12-4 and J is TRBJ2-1; 9 bases match TRBD2. The ends lost 6 bases at V and 3 bases at J; junction bases unmatched: 12. This CDR3 has 17 residues.

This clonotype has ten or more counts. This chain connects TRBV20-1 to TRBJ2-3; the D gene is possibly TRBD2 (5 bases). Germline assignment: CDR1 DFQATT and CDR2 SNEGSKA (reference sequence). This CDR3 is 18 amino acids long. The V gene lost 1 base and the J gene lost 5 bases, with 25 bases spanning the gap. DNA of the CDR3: TGCAGTGCTAGAGGGTGGAATACCAACGGGGTTTCACAAGATACGCAGTATTTT. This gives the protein CSARGWNTNGVSQDTQYF.

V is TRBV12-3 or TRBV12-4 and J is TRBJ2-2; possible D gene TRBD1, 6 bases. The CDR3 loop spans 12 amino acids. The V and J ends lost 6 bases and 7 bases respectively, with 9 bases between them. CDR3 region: CASRPGVGELFF. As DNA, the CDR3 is TGTGCCAGCAGACCAGGGGTCGGGGAGCTGTTTTTT.

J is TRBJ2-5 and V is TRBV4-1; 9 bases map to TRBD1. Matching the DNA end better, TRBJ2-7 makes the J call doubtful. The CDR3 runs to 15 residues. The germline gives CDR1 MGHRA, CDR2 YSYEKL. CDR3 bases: TGCGCCAGCAGCCAAGAGCACAGGGGGCGATACGAGCAGTACTTC. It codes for CASSQEHRGRYEQYF.

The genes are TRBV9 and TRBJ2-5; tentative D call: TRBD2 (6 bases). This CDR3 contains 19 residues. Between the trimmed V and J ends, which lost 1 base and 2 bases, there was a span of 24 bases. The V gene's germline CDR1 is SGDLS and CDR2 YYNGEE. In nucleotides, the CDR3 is TGTGCCAGCAGCGTATTTGAGGAGATAGGTGGGGGACTTCAAGAGACCCAGTACTTC. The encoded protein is CASSVFEEIGGGLQETQYF.

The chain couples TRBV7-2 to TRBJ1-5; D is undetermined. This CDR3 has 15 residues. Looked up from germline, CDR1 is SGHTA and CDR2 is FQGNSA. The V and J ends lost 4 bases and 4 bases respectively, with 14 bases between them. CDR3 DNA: TGTGCCAGCAGCTGGCTTACTGCTACTAATCAGCCCCAGCATTTT. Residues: CASSWLTATNQPQHF.

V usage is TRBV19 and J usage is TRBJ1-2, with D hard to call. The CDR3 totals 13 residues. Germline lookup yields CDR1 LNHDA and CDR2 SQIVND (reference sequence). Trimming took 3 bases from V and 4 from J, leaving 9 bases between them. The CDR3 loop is CASSIVQSYGYTF. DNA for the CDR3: TGTGCCAGTAGTATCGTTCAAAGCTATGGCTACACCTTC. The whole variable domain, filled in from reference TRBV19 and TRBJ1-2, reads DGGITQSPKYLFRKEGQNVTLSCEQNLNHDAMYWYRQDPGQGLRLIYYSQIVNDFQKGDIAEGYSVSREKKESFPLTVTSAQKNPTAFYLCASSIVQSYGYTFGSGTRLTVV.

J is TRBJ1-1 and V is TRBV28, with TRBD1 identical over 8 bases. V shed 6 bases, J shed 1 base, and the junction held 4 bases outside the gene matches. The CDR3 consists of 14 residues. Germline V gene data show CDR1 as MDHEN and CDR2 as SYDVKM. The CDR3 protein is CASRSGQGNTEAFF. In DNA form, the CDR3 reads TGTGCCAGCAGGAGCGGACAGGGGAACACTGAAGCTTTCTTT.